This paragraph reports one TCR beta chain. TCRdb reprocessed the RT-PCR reads via MiXCR and lists one record per CDR3 protein. The sample contains about 960,000 distinct CDR3 sequences, approximately 19% of which appear only once. These data belong to a study of patients and donors after allogeneic stem cell transplantation. Trimming pared 0 bases from V and 6 bases from J, leaving 6 bases between. The CDR3 is made up of 12 amino acids. CDR1 GTSNPN and CDR2 SVGIG come from the germline V gene (reference sequence). The sequence derives from a human donor who was either an allogeneic HSCT recipient or a stem cell or donor lymphocyte infusion donor (not recorded which). It is not recorded whose cells these are; they may come from a transplant donor. The rearrangement joins TRBV30 to TRBJ2-1, with unresolved D. The sequenced material came from blood, either unsorted or a sorted T cell fraction (not recorded which). The CDR3 DNA reads TGTGCCTGGAGTGTACGGGCCAATGAGCAGTTCTTC. It encodes CAWSVRANEQFF. The variable domain in full, with the rest retrieved from reference TRBV30 and TRBJ2-1, is SQTIHQWPATLVQPVGSPLSLECTVEGTSNPNLYWYRQAAGRGLQLLFYSVGIGQISSEVPQNLSASRPQDRQFILSSKKLLLSDSGFYLCAWSVRANEQFFGPGTRLTVL.